This is a list of T cell receptor beta chains from one sample in a study of shared clonotypes between healthy human individuals. The protocol was immunoSEQ multiplex PCR, while the TCRdb copy is restricted to in-frame clones and leaves out a portion. The repertoire holds some 530,000 clones, with 70% to 85% as singletons. Sequencing was performed on PBMCs. These receptors originate from a woman between 40 and 55 years old in good health. Some clones in this sample may be carry-over from other donors' samples. CDR3s include the opening cysteine and the closing phenylalanine or tryptophan. Fields, in order: CDR3 DNA, CDR3 protein, V gene, clone size, D gene, J gene. The D gene is left open where the match is weak. The size entry is marked missing in some rows and otherwise reads once, few, many or a size class.

TGTGCCAGCAGTTCCATCGACAGGGCTCACGAGCAGTACTTC CASSSIDRAHEQYF TRBV28 few TRBD1 TRBJ2-7
TGCGCCAGCAGCTCCCAGGGGACGGGTGAGCAGTTCTTC CASSSQGTGEQFF TRBV5-1 . . TRBJ2-1
TGTGCCAGCAGTTACGGAAACAGCGAAAAACTGTTTTTT CASSYGNSEKLFF TRBV6-5 . . TRBJ1-4
TGTGCCAGCAGCCTGACTAGCCGTGAGCAGTTCTTC CASSLTSREQFF TRBV7-2 once TRBD2 TRBJ2-1
TGTGCCAGCAGCCCTAGCCCGGGTACGCAGTATTTT CASSPSPGTQYF TRBV9 . . TRBJ2-3
TGTGCCAGCAGCTTAGATGAGGTCTACAATGAGCAGTTCTTC CASSLDEVYNEQFF TRBV11-3 . . TRBJ2-1
TGCGCCAGCAGCTTGATGGGGGCCAACAATCAGCCCCAGCATTTT CASSLMGANNQPQHF TRBV5-1 . . TRBJ1-5
TGCGCCAGCAGCCCAGGAGGCATAGATACGCAGTATTTT CASSPGGIDTQYF TRBV5-1 . . TRBJ2-3
TGTGCCAGCTCAATAGTTCAGGCCAGAGGGACTGAAGCTTTCTTT CASSIVQARGTEAFF TRBV18 . . TRBJ1-1
TGTGCCAGCAGCCAAGATTATGCGGACACGGAGTGGGGTGGCTACACCTTC CASSQDYADTEWGGYTF TRBV7-9 . . TRBJ1-2
TGTGCCTGGAGTGTATTTGAGACAGGGGGCGAAAGTGGCTACACCTTC CAWSVFETGGESGYTF TRBV30 many TRBD1 TRBJ1-2
TGTGCCAGCAGTCCCCCGCTGGGACAGTACAATCAGCCCCAGCATTTT CASSPPLGQYNQPQHF TRBV28 . TRBD1 TRBJ1-5
TGTGCCAGCAGCCCGGACAGGGCCTCCCTCTACGAGCAGTACTTC CASSPDRASLYEQYF TRBV7-2 . TRBD1 TRBJ2-7
TGTGCCAGCACTCTAGCGGGGATCACAGATACGCAGTATTTT CASTLAGITDTQYF TRBV5-5 . TRBD2 TRBJ2-3
TGTGCCAGCTCACCAGGGGCCCCCGCGCCCCAGCATTTT CASSPGAPAPQHF TRBV18 . . TRBJ1-5
TGCGCCAGCAGTACCGGGACGGTGAACACCGGGGAGCTGTTTTTT CASSTGTVNTGELFF TRBV5-1 . . TRBJ2-2
TGCGCCAGCAGCTTGAGTACAGGGGAGACCCAGTACTTC CASSLSTGETQYF TRBV5-1 . . TRBJ2-5
TGTGCCAGCAGTTATACAGGGGGGGACACTGAAGCTTTCTTT CASSYTGGDTEAFF TRBV7-3 . TRBD1 TRBJ1-1
TGCGCCAGCAGTGACAGGGCAGGCTATGGCTACACCTTC CASSDRAGYGYTF TRBV10-2 . . TRBJ1-2
TGCAGCGCTGCGGTGGGAGGCAATCAGCCCCAGCATTTT CSAAVGGNQPQHF TRBV29-1 . . TRBJ1-5
TGTGCCAGCAGGGCACAGGGAGAGAACACTGAAGCTTTCTTT CASRAQGENTEAFF TRBV28 . . TRBJ1-1
TGTGCCAGCAGTGCCAGCACAGATACGCAGTATTTT CASSASTDTQYF TRBV2 . . TRBJ2-3
TGTGCCAGCAGCGTCAGCGGGACCACCAATGAGCAGTTCTTC CASSVSGTTNEQFF TRBV7-9 . TRBD2 TRBJ2-1
TGTGCCACCAGCAGAGATTTGGTGTCCTACAATGAGCAGTTCTTC CATSRDLVSYNEQFF TRBV15 few . TRBJ2-1
TGCGCCAGCAGTGGCCAGATGAACACTGAAGCTTTCTTT CASSGQMNTEAFF TRBV5-1 . . TRBJ1-1
TGTGCCAGCAGCGAGGCGGCTAGCGGGTGGGGCACAGATACGCAGTATTTT CASSEAASGWGTDTQYF TRBV7-9 many TRBD2 TRBJ2-3
TGTGCCAGCAGTGACCAGGGGGCGCGGGTTCTGGGTGAGCAGTTCTTC CASSDQGARVLGEQFF TRBV6-4 . TRBD1 TRBJ2-1
TGTGCCAGCAGTTTAGGGCAGGGGGCGGGTGGCTACACCTTC CASSLGQGAGGYTF TRBV28 . TRBD1 TRBJ1-2
TGTGCCAGCGGGGCTTCCCGGACAGGGGGTGAGACCCAGTACTTC CASGASRTGGETQYF TRBV5-6 few TRBD1 TRBJ2-5
TGTGCCACCCGACAGGGGCAGAGCTCCTACGAGCAGTACTTC CATRQGQSSYEQYF TRBV6-6 . TRBD1 TRBJ2-7
TGTGCCAGCAGTTTTGGGACAGGGAATGGCTACACCTTC CASSFGTGNGYTF TRBV27 . TRBD1 TRBJ1-2
TGTGCCTGGAAGGAGGGACTAGCGGGAGGGCCTGGGGAGACCCAGTACTTC CAWKEGLAGGPGETQYF TRBV30 . TRBD2 TRBJ2-5